This TCR beta chain derives from a study of blood T cell repertoires in COVID-19 (dated by TCRdb to about 2020). About the study as a whole: The collaborator samples originated in the United States, Italy and Spain and spanned the acute and convalescent phases of COVID-19. The prospective study material was composed of cDNA or gDNA derived from T cells, B-cell-depleted T cells, or PBMCs. Samples came from the ongoing ImmuneRACE study (first 160 participants) plus 1,254 subjects from 6 global collaborators. The repertoires were made available in a free public database intended to serve as a resource for research on the immune response to SARS-CoV-2. The dataset comprised deeply sampled blood TCRbeta repertoires from subjects exposed to, actively infected with, or recovered from COVID-19. HLA class I and class II types, where available, came from metadata supplied by the sample provider rather than from assay-based typing. Nearly every sample came with metadata listing a de-identified subject ID, COVID-19 status, age in years and sex. Results the study describes overall, beyond this receptor: How much clinical and demographic metadata was included differed by source and by participant, and the metadata was provided uncurated.

Each collaborating institution followed its own protocols to collect whole blood in K2EDTA tubes. For TCRbeta analysis, collaborator samples were shipped as frozen whole blood, as isolated PBMCs, or as DNA extracted from either sample type. The germline V gene (reference sequence) supplies CDR1 GTSNPN and CDR2 SVGIG. The CDR3 contains 15 residues, cysteine and phenylalanine counted. Only the CDR3 portion is preserved as DNA: 45 bases, with reading frame beginning at the first base. Trimmed from V: 5 bases; trimmed from J: 3 bases; junction bases lacking a gene match: 13. The immunoSEQ Assay, a bias-controlled multiplex PCR, was used to amplify TCRbeta CDR3 regions from genomic DNA. The original methods were these. The number of nucleated cells in each sample was estimated from the amplification of reference gene primers within the assay. To quantify the absolute abundance of each unique TCRbeta CDR3 rearrangement, sequence reads were collapsed and filtered. Productive Simpson clonality was computed per sample as the square root of Simpson's diversity index over productive rearrangements. Sourced from immuneACCESS, this table was stored by TCRdb with only in-frame sequences that have V and J called. A share of the clones is absent; for the studies checked, an unresolved V gene accounts for under half, and the remainder has no known explanation. The DNA gave D and trimming, while V, J and clone size come from that table. For this sample the table gives some 110,000 clones, of which approximately 85% were detected only once. Together, the top ten hold 4% to 5.5% of the sample.

In the case of this clone: The antigen this receptor binds is unknown. No base qualities exist here, and no much larger clone lies one base off it.

The V and J genes are TRBV30 and TRBJ2-7; TRBD2 agrees with 7 junctional bases. The receptor comes from a man aged 55-75 years with acute or convalescent COVID-19. The specimen sequenced was peripheral blood. The CDR3 amino acid sequence is: CAWSGGGTDIYEQYF. The nucleotides read TGTGCCTGGTCGGGAGGTGGGACGGATATCTACGAGCAGTACTTC.